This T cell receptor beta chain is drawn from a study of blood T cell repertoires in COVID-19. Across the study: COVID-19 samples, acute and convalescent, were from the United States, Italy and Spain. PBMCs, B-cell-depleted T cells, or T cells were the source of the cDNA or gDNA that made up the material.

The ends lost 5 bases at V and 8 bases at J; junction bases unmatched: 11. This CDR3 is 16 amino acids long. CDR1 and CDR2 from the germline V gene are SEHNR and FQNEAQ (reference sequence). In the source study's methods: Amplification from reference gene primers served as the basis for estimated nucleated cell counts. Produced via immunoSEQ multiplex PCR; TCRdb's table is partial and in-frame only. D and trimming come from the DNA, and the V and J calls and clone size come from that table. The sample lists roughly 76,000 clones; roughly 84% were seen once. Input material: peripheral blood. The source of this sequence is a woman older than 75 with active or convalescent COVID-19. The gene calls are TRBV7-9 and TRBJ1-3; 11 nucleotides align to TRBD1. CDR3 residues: CASSPWTGGLIDTIYF. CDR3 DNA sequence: TGTGCCAGCAGCCCTTGGACAGGGGGCTTAATAGACACCATATATTTT.